A few counts support the clone carrying this TCR beta chain. Its antigen is still unknown. Viral peptide pools were used in the ViraFEST assay to expand antigen-specific CD4+ T cells, and sequencing came afterward. It was after approximately 11 days of culture that CD4+ T cells were isolated. It was two doses of either the BNT162b2 or mRNA-1273 vaccine that participants received. IL-2 at 9 to 10 IU/ml and peptides at roughly 9.6 ug/ml were added to cultured PBMC, roughly 1.8 million per well. On both days 3 and 7, half of the culture medium was replaced with IL-2 medium. The data originate from a study of vaccination effects on CD4 cells after COVID-19. Study-wide context: After the second dose, samples were taken at median day 72.

CDR3 length equals 16 residues. Germline V gene sequence: CDR1 MGHRA, CDR2 YSYEKL. The V gene lost 1 base and the J gene lost 8 bases, with 15 bases spanning the gap. Libraries were prepared by immunoSEQ multiplex PCR; TCRdb keeps only in-frame clonotypes and omits some of them. The table includes about 22,000 clones, around 70% detected once. The rearrangement links TRBV4-1 to TRBJ1-6; D ambiguous. This receptor was obtained from a human donor who received a COVID-19 vaccine. This specimen was CD4+ T cells from PBMCs cultured with HCoV-NL63 spike peptides, taken after COVID-19 vaccination. In DNA form, the CDR3 reads TGCGCCAGCAGCCAAGGGCCCGCGAGAGGTCATTCACCCCTCCACTTT. It translates to CASSQGPARGHSPLHF.